There are a few counts of the clone carrying this TCR beta chain. Its antigen is currently unknown. This entry is derived from a study of T cells after yellow fever vaccination. Study findings and constraints: Clones from primary vaccination mostly reappeared after the booster (96% CD4, less than 90% CD8).

Template switching with 5'RACE generated the TCR cDNA and added a universal primer site and UMIs. MiXCR was run by TCRdb on the 5' RACE reads, yielding one entry per CDR3 protein. The data hold under 600,000 distinct CDR3 sequences, with 20% to 25% observed a single time. V was clipped by 4 bases and J by 5 bases, with 13 bases between them. The CDR3 sequence is 13 residues long. In germline, CDR1 is SGHRS, CDR2 YFSETQ. Sequencing used PBMCs, obtained roughly 20 days after the first yellow fever vaccination. J is TRBJ2-7 and V is TRBV5-1; D perhaps matches TRBD1 (6 bases). The receptor was derived from a man younger than 35 who received the YFV17D yellow fever vaccine. CDR3 bases: TGCGCCAGCAGCCACTATGGGGGCCACGAGCAGTACGTC. As protein: CASSHYGGHEQYV.